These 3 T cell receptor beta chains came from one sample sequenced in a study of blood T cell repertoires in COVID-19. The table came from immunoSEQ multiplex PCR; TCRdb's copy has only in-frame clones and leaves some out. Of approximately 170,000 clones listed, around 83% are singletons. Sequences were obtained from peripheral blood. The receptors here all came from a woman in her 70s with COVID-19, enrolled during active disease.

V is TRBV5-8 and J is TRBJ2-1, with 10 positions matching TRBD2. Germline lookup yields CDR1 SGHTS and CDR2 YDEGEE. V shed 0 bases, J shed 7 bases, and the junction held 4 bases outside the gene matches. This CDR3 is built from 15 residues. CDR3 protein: CASSLGSGRRNEQFF. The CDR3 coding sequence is TGTGCCAGCAGCTTGGGTAGCGGGAGGAGGAATGAGCAGTTCTTC.

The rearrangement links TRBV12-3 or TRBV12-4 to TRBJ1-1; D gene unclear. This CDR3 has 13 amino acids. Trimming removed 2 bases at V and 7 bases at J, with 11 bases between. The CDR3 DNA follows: TGTGCCAGCAGTTTAAGCGGGTCCATTGAAGCTTTCTTT. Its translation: CASSLSGSIEAFF.

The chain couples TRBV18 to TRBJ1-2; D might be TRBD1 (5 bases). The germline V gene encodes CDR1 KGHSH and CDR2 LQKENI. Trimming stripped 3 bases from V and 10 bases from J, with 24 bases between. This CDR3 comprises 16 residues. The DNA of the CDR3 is TGTGCCAGCTCACCGGGGGGGACTCAACGAGCCCTATTCTACACCTTC. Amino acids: CASSPGGTQRALFYTF.